Each of the 6 T cell receptor beta chains below was sequenced from the same sample in a study of T cells in Graves' hyperthyroidism and ophthalmopathy. There were TCR beta CDR3 regions amplified from RNA transcripts. A set of HTBI primers served as the primers for a first-round RT-PCR of the TCR CDR3. TCRdb analysed the multiplex PCR reads with MiXCR anew, one entry per CDR3 protein. The sample has roughly 500,000 distinct CDR3 sequences, roughly 46% seen once. Sequenced material: peripheral blood or thyroid tissue (not recorded which). The origin of the receptors is an adult woman with Graves' disease, either hyperthyroidism or ophthalmopathy (not recorded which).

Remarks on this clonotype: The junction differs from germline at one of its ends, possibly a read error. The rearrangement joins TRBV7-2 to TRBJ2-2, with 11 bases fitting TRBD2. The CDR3 consists of 16 residues. Germline V gene lookup returns CDR1 SGHTA and CDR2 FQGNSA. CDR3 region: CASSQGTSGNTGELFF. The CDR3 DNA reads TGCGCCAGCAGCCAAGGGACTAGCGGAAACACCGGGGAGCTGTTTTTT.

This clonotype has a single count. The chain recombines TRBV20-1 with TRBJ1-5; D unresolved. Trimming left V 6 bases short and J 0 bases short, with 12 bases between. The CDR3 is 14 residues long. Germline V lookup: CDR1 DFQATT, CDR2 SNEGSKA (reference sequence). DNA for the CDR3: TGCAGTGCCAGTAACTTTTATAGCAATCAGCCCCAGCATTTT. It yields the protein CSASNFYSNQPQHF.

This clonotype showed up just a few times. The chain is built from TRBV27 and TRBJ1-1; D gene ambiguous. This CDR3 region has 14 residues. Germline CDR1 reads MNHEY; CDR2 reads SMNVEV (reference sequence). Trimming removed 4 bases from V and 2 bases from J, with 11 bases in between. CDR3 sequence: CASSSRERNTEAFF. The CDR3 DNA sequence: TGTGCCAGCAGTTCGAGGGAGAGAAACACTGAAGCTTTCTTT.

This CDR3 reads CASSGVGRGTGELFF. For the CDR3, the DNA is TGTGCCAGCAGCGGGGTGGGCCGGGGGACCGGGGAGCTGTTTTTT. The rearrangement links TRBV5-6 to TRBJ2-2; possible D gene TRBD2, 6 bases. V was cut by 4 bases and J by 5 bases, with 15 bases left in between. Germline CDR1 SGHDT, CDR2 YYEEEE. The CDR3 loop spans 15 amino acids.

This clonotype was seen at least ten times. This chain uses TRBV5-1 with TRBJ2-5; 7 positions agree with TRBD1. With V trimmed by 3 bases and J by 6 bases, 11 bases remained unmatched. Germline values: CDR1 SGHRS, CDR2 YFSETQ. This CDR3 contains 15 residues. CDR3 DNA sequence: TGCGCCAGCAGCTCAACAGGGGTTCGGATCCAGACCCAGTACTTC. Translation gives CASSSTGVRIQTQYF.

The rearrangement joins TRBV7-2 to TRBJ1-6; D gene uncertain. There are 13 residues in the CDR3. Germline V CDR1 and CDR2: SGHTA, FQGNSA. V dropped 5 bases and J dropped 10 bases, with 12 bases sitting between them. In DNA form, the CDR3 reads TGTGCCAGCAGCGCACAGCCGGGATCACCCCTCCACTTT. It translates to CASSAQPGSPLHF.